Following are 11 T cell receptor beta chains from one sample sequenced in a study of T cells in localized non-small cell lung cancer. Only in-frame clones appear in the TCRdb table, and some are missing; sequencing was by immunoSEQ multiplex PCR. The table records tens of thousands of clones, approximately 89% of them present only once. Specimen: peripheral blood mononuclear cells, collected before any cancer treatment. Receptor source: a female donor older than 55 with stage II lung adenocarcinoma.

CDR3 nucleotide sequence: TGTGCCAGCAGTTCGGACTACCGCACAGATACGCAGTATTTT. Translation: CASSSDYRTDTQYF. The chain is built from TRBV6-4 and TRBJ2-3, with D possibly TRBD2 on 6 matching bases. Germline V gives CDR1 MRHNA, CDR2 SNTAGT. The ends were cut back, 5 bases at V and 1 base at J, with 10 bases in the middle. This CDR3 is 14 amino acids long.

The rearrangement links TRBV6-5 to TRBJ1-2; 10 positions match TRBD1. The V segment lost 4 bases and the J segment 2 bases; nucleotides outside the gene matches: 7. Germline CDR1 and CDR2: MNHEY and SVGAGI. The CDR3 sequence is 16 residues long. As DNA, the CDR3 is TGTGCCAGCAGTTCCGGGACAGGGGCACTCAACTATGGCTACACCTTC. As protein: CASSSGTGALNYGYTF.

The chain combines TRBV30 with TRBJ2-5; D may be TRBD1 or TRBD2 (5 bases each). The germline V gene encodes CDR1 GTSNPN and CDR2 SVGIG (reference sequence). There are 13 residues in the CDR3. V was trimmed by 5 bases and J by 5 bases, leaving 15 bases between them. The CDR3 nucleotides are TGTGCCTGGGTACAGAGGGACCGGGAGACCCAGTACTTC. The encoded protein is CAWVQRDRETQYF.

The CDR3 coding sequence is TGTGCCAGCACCCAATTACTAAACTCATACGAGCAGTACTTC. Translating gives CASTQLLNSYEQYF. J is TRBJ2-7 and V is TRBV7-2; D remains ambiguous. V lost 7 bases and J 4 bases, leaving 17 bases between the germline ends. CDR3 length equals 14 residues. Germline-derived CDR1 and CDR2 are SGHTA and FQGNSA.

The DNA of the CDR3 is TGTGCCAGCAGTCCCGGACAGGCGCCCTACAATGAGCAGTTCTTC. This gives the protein CASSPGQAPYNEQFF. The rearrangement uses TRBV6-6 and TRBJ2-1, with 7 bases matching TRBD1. CDR1 MNHNY and CDR2 SVGAGI come from the germline V gene (reference sequence). Trimming at V came to 5 bases and at J to 2 bases, leaving 6 bases not matched to a gene. CDR3 length equals 15 residues.

This chain uses TRBV7-9 with TRBJ1-5; 7 bases line up with TRBD1. The CDR3 length is 16 residues. The V segment lost 3 bases and the J segment 2 bases; nucleotides outside the gene matches: 7. The germline gives CDR1 SEHNR, CDR2 FQNEAQ (reference sequence). The chain's CDR3 is CASSFQGGGGNQPQHF. The CDR3 DNA is TGTGCCAGCAGCTTTCAGGGGGGAGGGGGCAATCAGCCCCAGCATTTT.

The chain uses TRBV12-5 and TRBJ2-3, with TRBD1 identical over 8 bases. CDR1 and CDR2 (germline): LGHNT, FRNRAP. This CDR3 is 17 amino acids long. The J segment lost 5 bases and the V segment lost 5 bases, leaving 15 bases of the junction unmatched. CDR3 DNA: TGTGCTAGTGGTCCCGGGACAGGAGGTCTGGGAATAGATACGCAGTATTTT. It translates to CASGPGTGGLGIDTQYF.

This chain uses TRBV2 with TRBJ2-3; possible D gene TRBD2, 6 bases. Per germline, CDR1 SNHLY and CDR2 FYNNEI. The V end lost 3 bases, the J end lost 2 bases, and 12 bases lay between the germline ends. This CDR3 has 15 residues. As DNA, the CDR3 is TGTGCCAGCAGTGAGGGGCGGGGTTTCACAGATACGCAGTATTTT. This translates into CASSEGRGFTDTQYF.

The V and J genes are TRBV28 and TRBJ2-7; 9 nucleotides agree with TRBD2. The CDR3 totals 15 residues. Germline values: CDR1 MDHEN, CDR2 SYDVKM. The junction had 3 bases not matched to a gene; V was cut back by 3 bases and J by 0 bases. The CDR3 bases are TGTGCCAGCAGTTTGGTAGCGGGAGACTCCTACGAGCAGTACTTC. This gives the protein CASSLVAGDSYEQYF.

The CDR3 loop reads CASSLSGRVVGETQYF. In DNA form, the CDR3 reads TGTGCCAGCAGCCTAAGCGGGAGGGTCGTCGGTGAGACCCAGTACTTC. The V and J genes are TRBV14 and TRBJ2-5, with TRBD2 identical over 10 bases. Trimming took 4 bases from V and 5 from J; bases not matched to a gene: 10. Germline assignment: CDR1 SGHDN and CDR2 FVKESK. This CDR3 spans 16 amino acids.

In this sample, this clone turned up once. V is TRBV4-1 and J is TRBJ2-1; 13 bases agree with TRBD2. Unmatched junction bases numbered 12, after V lost 0 bases and J lost 7 bases. Germline V gene data show CDR1 as MGHRA and CDR2 as YSYEKL. The CDR3 spans 19 residues. CDR3 sequence (DNA): TGCGCCAGCAGCCAAGATTCCGAAGAAGGGACTAGCGGGATAAATGAGCAGTTCTTC. This codes for CASSQDSEEGTSGINEQFF.